Below are 27 T cell receptor beta chains sequenced from a single sample in a study. MiXCR, run by TCRdb on the RT-PCR reads, gives a single entry per CDR3 protein. The data show fewer than 800,000 distinct CDR3 sequences, more than 13% seen once. The sequenced material came from memory CD4+ T cells from blood. Receptors were obtained from a female donor in good health, serving as a healthy control.

This clonotype was seen more than once but under ten times. The J gene is TRBJ1-3, the V gene TRBV20-1; D gene uncertain. V dropped 2 bases and J dropped 5 bases, with 10 bases sitting between them. Germline V gene data show CDR1 as DFQATT and CDR2 as SNEGSKA (reference sequence). The CDR3 has 13 residues. DNA for the CDR3: TGCAGTGCTAGACAAAACGCGAGAAACACCATATATTTT. Protein product: CSARQNARNTIYF.

This clonotype was observed a handful of times. The rearrangement links TRBV5-1 to TRBJ2-2, with 8 bases that match TRBD1. The CDR3 has 15 amino acids. Losses at the gene ends were 7 bases for V and 2 bases for J; bases not matched to a gene: 7. Germline CDR1 and CDR2: SGHRS and YFSETQ. The CDR3 DNA sequence: TGCGCCAGCGAACTTACAGGGGGAAACACCGGGGAGCTGTTTTTT. Amino acid sequence: CASELTGGNTGELFF.

With regard to this clonotype: A much larger clone differs by one base, so this may be a read error. The chain is built from TRBV29-1 and TRBJ2-1; D tentatively reads TRBD1 or TRBD2 (5 bases each). This CDR3 region has 16 residues. CDR1 and CDR2 from the germline V gene are SQVTM and ANQGSEA. The CDR3 coding sequence is TGCAGCATTGTGGGGGATGGGCGGGTCCTCTACCATGAGCAGTTCTTC. Amino acid sequence: CSIVGDGRVLYHEQFF.

This clonotype has at least ten counts. The V call is TRBV7-2, the J call TRBJ2-7; D remains ambiguous. The germline V gene has CDR1 SGHTA and CDR2 FQGNSA. Trimming left V 2 bases short and J 3 bases short, with 5 bases between. The CDR3 is 12 amino acids. DNA for the CDR3: TGTGCCAGCAGCTTATTTATCTACGAGCAGTACTTC. The encoded protein is CASSLFIYEQYF.

At least ten counts were recorded for this clonotype. The chain couples TRBV20-1 to TRBJ2-1; D may correspond to TRBD1 or TRBD2 (6 bases each). V was pared by 6 bases and J by 5 bases, with 14 bases between. This CDR3 is 13 amino acids long. CDR1 is DFQATT, CDR2 SNEGSKA, per germline (reference sequence). Here the CDR3 DNA reads TGCAGTGCCGGAGGGGGGCGCAACAATGAGCAGTTCTTC. Encoded protein: CSAGGGRNNEQFF.

This clonotype was detected a few times. The chain recombines TRBV9 with TRBJ2-3, with 9 bases lining up with TRBD2. Germline V gene lookup returns CDR1 SGDLS and CDR2 YYNGEE. The CDR3 loop spans 17 amino acids. With 4 bases clipped from V and 1 base from J, the junction kept 10 bases outside the gene matches. DNA for the CDR3: TGTGCCAGCAGCACCCTGGCTAGCGGGACTCGCACAGATACGCAGTATTTT. Translation gives CASSTLASGTRTDTQYF.

The gene calls are TRBV11-1 and TRBJ2-1, with a weak D call TRBD2 (5 bases). V was clipped by 2 bases and J by 8 bases, with 10 bases between them. This CDR3 contains 13 residues. Germline CDR1 SGHAT, CDR2 FQDESV (reference sequence). The CDR3 nucleotides read TGTGCCAGCAGCTTAAGGTTGGGAGATGAGCAGTTCTTC. It specifies CASSLRLGDEQFF.

This clonotype has at least ten counts. The chain carries TRBV7-8 and TRBJ2-3; TRBD2 might be the D (6 bases). Trimming shortened V by 6 bases and J by 0 bases, and 16 bases separated the two germline ends. Germline loops: CDR1 SGHVS, CDR2 FQNEAQ. CDR3 size: 16 residues. Here the CDR3 DNA reads TGTGCCAGCAGGGTGGGGCTAGCGACCAGCACAGATACGCAGTATTTT. Translation: CASRVGLATSTDTQYF.

The chain couples TRBV7-2 to TRBJ2-2; tentatively, D is TRBD1 (6 bases). The CDR3 spans 15 residues. CDR1 is SGHTA, CDR2 FQGNSA, per germline. Trimming removed 4 bases from V and 1 base from J, with 10 bases in between. CDR3 in DNA: TGTGCCAGCAGCTCCGTGACAGGGAACACCGGGGAGCTGTTTTTT. Amino acid sequence: CASSSVTGNTGELFF. The full variable domain, with the rest looked up from reference TRBV7-2 and TRBJ2-2, is GAGVSQSPSNKVTEKGKDVELRCDPISGHTALYWYRQSLGQGLEFLIYFQGNSAPDKSGLPSDRFSAERTGGSVSTLTIQRTQQEDSAVYLCASSSVTGNTGELFFGEGSRLTVL.

The sample holds a few counts of this clonotype. This chain links TRBV30 with TRBJ1-2; the D is unclear. Germline lookup yields CDR1 GTSNPN and CDR2 SVGIG (reference sequence). The V end was cut by 4 bases, the J end by 8 bases, with 14 bases between. The CDR3 runs to 12 residues. The CDR3 sequence is CAWTRGARGYTF. CDR3 DNA sequence: TGTGCCTGGACCCGGGGAGCCCGGGGCTACACCTTC.

This clonotype was counted a few times. The chain couples TRBV7-2 to TRBJ1-6, with D possibly being TRBD1 (6 bases). V lost 2 bases and J lost 6, with 17 bases in between. The germline CDR1 and CDR2 sequences are SGHTA and FQGNSA. This CDR3 spans 17 amino acids. The chain's CDR3 is CASSLNSGVGSNSPLHF. CDR3 DNA: TGTGCCAGCAGCTTAAACTCAGGGGTCGGAAGTAATTCACCCCTCCACTTT.

This clonotype was detected only a few times. CDR3 nucleotide sequence: TGTGCCAGCAGCCTAATGGACAGGAGCCTAATAACCCTCTCTGGGGCCAACGTCCTGACTTTC. Residues: CASSLMDRSLITLSGANVLTF. The chain links TRBV4-2 to TRBJ2-6; 7 bases are shared with TRBD1. Germline V gene lookup returns CDR1 LGHNA and CDR2 YNFKEQ. V was pared by 4 bases and J by 0 bases, with 18 bases of the junction left unmatched. The CDR3 length is 21 residues.

In this sample, this clonotype turned up a few times. The genes are TRBV7-9 and TRBJ2-1, with 10 bases lining up with TRBD2. The CDR3 extends over 15 amino acids. Germline V gene sequence: CDR1 SEHNR, CDR2 FQNEAQ (reference sequence). V was clipped by 2 bases and J by 7 bases; unmatched bases: 5. CDR3 sequence: CASSLPGLALNEQFF. CDR3 nucleotide sequence: TGTGCCAGCAGCTTACCGGGACTAGCGTTAAATGAGCAGTTCTTC.

This clonotype was seen at least ten times. The CDR3 loop reads CASSLSRLAGGNEQFF. The DNA of the CDR3 is TGTGCCAGCAGTTTATCGAGGCTAGCGGGAGGGAATGAGCAGTTCTTC. The chain recombines TRBV27 with TRBJ2-1; 12 bases line up with TRBD2. Germline-derived CDR1 and CDR2 are MNHEY and SMNVEV (reference sequence). Germline trimming cut 0 bases from V and 7 bases from J; bases unmatched to any gene: 4. This CDR3 has 16 amino acids.

This clonotype was seen more than once but under ten times. The chain couples TRBV20-1 to TRBJ1-6; TRBD1 matches 8 bases. After removal of 6 bases from V and 17 bases from J, the junction contained 15 bases not matched to a gene. From germline, CDR1 is DFQATT and CDR2 SNEGSKA (reference sequence). The CDR3 consists of 13 residues. The CDR3 here is CSAPGTGRLRFHF. For the CDR3, the DNA is TGCAGTGCCCCCGGGACAGGAAGGTTACGCTTCCACTTT.

V is TRBV28 and J is TRBJ2-7, with 12 bases aligning to TRBD2. The CDR3 runs to 15 residues. V lost 6 bases, J lost 2 bases, and 5 bases stayed unmatched. CDR1 and CDR2 from the germline V gene are MDHEN and SYDVKM. CDR3: CASSAASGRAYEQYF. CDR3 DNA sequence: TGTGCCAGCAGCGCAGCTAGCGGGAGGGCCTACGAGCAGTACTTC.

The gene calls are TRBV28 and TRBJ1-1, with 10 bases that match TRBD1. Looked up from germline, CDR1 is MDHEN and CDR2 is SYDVKM. Germline trimming cut 9 bases from V and 4 bases from J; bases unmatched to any gene: 8. CDR3 size: 14 residues. The CDR3 coding sequence is TGTGCCAGTCAAGGACAGGGGGTAGGCACTGAAGCTTTCTTT. Protein product: CASQGQGVGTEAFF.

In its sample, this clonotype was seen many times. This chain joins TRBV7-9 and TRBJ1-1, with 8 bases fitting TRBD1. Germline values: CDR1 SEHNR, CDR2 FQNEAQ (reference sequence). The CDR3 loop spans 14 amino acids. V was pared by 7 bases and J by 0 bases, with 4 bases of the junction left unmatched. The CDR3, as DNA: TGTGCCAGCAACCCGACAGGGGTGAACACTGAAGCTTTCTTT. It yields the protein CASNPTGVNTEAFF.

The V gene is TRBV20-1, the J gene TRBJ2-3; D is perhaps TRBD1 (6 bases). The V gene lost 6 bases and the J gene lost 1 base, with 17 bases spanning the gap. Germline values: CDR1 DFQATT, CDR2 SNEGSKA (reference sequence). CDR3 length: 15 amino acids. Here the CDR3 reads CSADSQGIGTDTQYF. For the CDR3, the DNA is TGCAGTGCCGATTCACAGGGAATCGGCACAGATACGCAGTATTTT.

The table lists this clonotype with a few counts. The rearrangement joins TRBV12-3 or TRBV12-4 to TRBJ2-1, with 9 bases lining up with TRBD1. This CDR3 region has 15 residues. Trimming at V came to 3 bases and at J to 5 bases, leaving 5 bases not matched to a gene. The CDR3 spells CASSFRQGGDNEQFF. The CDR3 coding sequence is TGTGCCAGCAGTTTTCGACAGGGGGGGGACAATGAGCAGTTCTTC.

At least ten counts were recorded for this clonotype. V usage is TRBV5-5 and J usage is TRBJ2-6; no clear D gene. CDR3 size: 16 residues. V shed 0 bases and J shed 0 bases, with 7 bases lying between them. Germline CDR1 and CDR2: SGHKS and YYEKEE (reference sequence). Here the CDR3 DNA reads TGTGCCAGCAGCTTGGGACTGACCTCTGGGGCCAACGTCCTGACTTTC. Translation gives CASSLGLTSGANVLTF.

This clonotype was seen many times. The chain recombines TRBV7-3 with TRBJ2-5, with unresolved D. This CDR3 contains 13 residues. CDR1 and CDR2 (germline): SGHTA, FQGTGA. V was pared by 5 bases and J by 1 base, with 8 bases between. The CDR3 coding sequence is TGTGCCAGCAGCCCCCAGTTCCAAGAGACCCAGTACTTC. This sequence encodes CASSPQFQETQYF. Based on the CDR3 plus reference TRBV7-3 and TRBJ2-5, the full variable domain is GAGVSQTPSNKVTEKGKYVELRCDPISGHTALYWYRQSLGQGPEFLIYFQGTGAADDSGLPNDRFFAVRPEGSVSTLKIQRTERGDSAVYLCASSPQFQETQYFGPGTRLLVL.

This clonotype was detected many times. DNA of the CDR3: TGCAGCGTTGAAGTTTCAGGTGGGAGCACTGAAGCTTTCTTT. It codes for CSVEVSGGSTEAFF. The chain carries TRBV29-1 and TRBJ1-1; D gene uncertain. Germline assignment: CDR1 SQVTM and CDR2 ANQGSEA. Trimming removed 1 base from V and 4 bases from J, with 13 bases in between. The length of the CDR3 is 14 residues.

This chain connects TRBV28 to TRBJ2-7, with D uncertain. Trimming stripped 5 bases from V and 4 bases from J, with 21 bases between. CDR1 and CDR2 from the germline V gene are MDHEN and SYDVKM. CDR3 length: 16 residues. For the CDR3, the DNA is TGTGCCAGCAGTCCCCGGCCCAAGCGAACTAATTACGAGCAGTACTTC. This translates into CASSPRPKRTNYEQYF.

The chain employs TRBV28 and TRBJ2-1; perhaps TRBD2 as D (5 bases). The germline gives CDR1 MDHEN, CDR2 SYDVKM. V lost 0 bases and J lost 7, with 16 bases in between. This CDR3 is built from 16 residues. The CDR3 here is CASSLWGSPSPNEQFF. For the CDR3, the DNA is TGTGCCAGCAGTTTATGGGGCTCGCCTAGCCCTAATGAGCAGTTCTTC.

In its sample, this clonotype was seen a few times. J is TRBJ1-4 and V is TRBV9, with a tentative D call TRBD1 (5 bases). This CDR3 comprises 14 residues. Germline lookup yields CDR1 SGDLS and CDR2 YYNGEE. The germline V and J ends were trimmed by 4 bases and 4 bases, with 11 bases remaining between them. The CDR3 nucleotides read TGTGCCAGCAGCACGGGACTTCATAATGAAAAACTGTTTTTT. Residues: CASSTGLHNEKLFF.

This clonotype was observed a handful of times. The chain recombines TRBV27 with TRBJ1-1; a possible D gene is TRBD1 (6 bases). This CDR3 region has 15 residues. The germline gives CDR1 MNHEY, CDR2 SMNVEV (reference sequence). Trimming removed 2 bases from V and 4 bases from J, with 14 bases in between. In DNA form, the CDR3 reads TGTGCCAGCAGTTTAATTCAGGGAGGGGGCACTGAAGCTTTCTTT. Its protein product is CASSLIQGGGTEAFF.